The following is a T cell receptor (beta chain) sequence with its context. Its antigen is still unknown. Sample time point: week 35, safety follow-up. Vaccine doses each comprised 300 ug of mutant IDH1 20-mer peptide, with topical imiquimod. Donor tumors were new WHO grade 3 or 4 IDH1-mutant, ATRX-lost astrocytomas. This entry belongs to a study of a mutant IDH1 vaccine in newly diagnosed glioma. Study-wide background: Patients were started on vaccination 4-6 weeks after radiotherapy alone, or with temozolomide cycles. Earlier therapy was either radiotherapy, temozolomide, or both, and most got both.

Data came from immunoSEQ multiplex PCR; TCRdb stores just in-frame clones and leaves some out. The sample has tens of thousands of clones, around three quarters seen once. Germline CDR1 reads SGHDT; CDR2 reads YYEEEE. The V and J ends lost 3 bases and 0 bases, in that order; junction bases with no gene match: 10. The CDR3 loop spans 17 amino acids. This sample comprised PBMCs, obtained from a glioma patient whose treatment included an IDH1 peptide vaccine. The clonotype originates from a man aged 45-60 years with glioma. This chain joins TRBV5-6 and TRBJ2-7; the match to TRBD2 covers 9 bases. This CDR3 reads CASSSVIAGATSYEQYF. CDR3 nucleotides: TGTGCCAGCAGCTCGGTCATAGCGGGAGCGACCTCCTACGAGCAGTACTTC.